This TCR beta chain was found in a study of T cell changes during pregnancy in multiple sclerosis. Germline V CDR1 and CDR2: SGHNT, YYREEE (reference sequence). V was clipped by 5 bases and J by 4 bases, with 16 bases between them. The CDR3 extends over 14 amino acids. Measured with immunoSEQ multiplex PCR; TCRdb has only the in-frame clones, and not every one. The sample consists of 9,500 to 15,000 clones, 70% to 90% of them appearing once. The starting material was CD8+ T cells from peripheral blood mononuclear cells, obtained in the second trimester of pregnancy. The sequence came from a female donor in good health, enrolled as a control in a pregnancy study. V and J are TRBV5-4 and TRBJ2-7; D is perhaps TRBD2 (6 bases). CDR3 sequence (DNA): TGTGCCAGCAGAAGGGACTCCGTCCTTTACGAGCAGTACTTC. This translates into CASRRDSVLYEQYF.